A selection of T cell receptor beta chains follows, all from one sample in a study of vaccination effects on CD4 cells after COVID-19. TCRdb's copy holds only in-frame clones and misses some; the assay was immunoSEQ multiplex PCR. In the table there are tens of thousands of clones, just under 75% of which are singletons. What these receptors recognize is not known. The sequencing here drew on CD4+ T cells from PBMCs cultured without peptide, taken after COVID-19 vaccination. Receptor source: a human donor who received a COVID-19 vaccine. CDR3s include the opening cysteine and the closing phenylalanine or tryptophan. D genes are given only for firm matches. Only part of the rows carry a size: once, few, many, or a class if the clone is expanded.

d_gene,j_gene,v_gene,abundance,CDR3aa,CDR3nt
TRBD2,TRBJ2-5,TRBV24-1,-,CATSDSGLAKTQYF,TGTGCCACCAGTGACTCGGGACTAGCAAAGACCCAGTACTTC
-,TRBJ2-3,TRBV2,-,CASSEWGLHTDTQYF,TGTGCCAGCAGTGAATGGGGGCTTCACACAGATACGCAGTATTTT
-,TRBJ2-3,TRBV19,-,CASSLGGTSTDTQYF,TGTGCCAGTAGTCTGGGGGGTACTAGCACAGATACGCAGTATTTT
TRBD1,TRBJ2-5,TRBV9,-,CASSVGTGGAETQYF,TGTGCCAGCAGCGTCGGGACAGGGGGCGCGGAGACCCAGTACTTC
-,TRBJ2-2,TRBV12-5,once,CASGLVSQGLRTGELFF,TGTGCTAGTGGTTTGGTAAGTCAGGGGTTGCGAACCGGGGAGCTGTTTTTT
-,TRBJ2-1,TRBV11-3,-,CASSLGNGGNEQFF,TGTGCCAGCAGCTTAGGAAATGGGGGGAATGAGCAGTTCTTC
TRBD2,TRBJ2-1,TRBV3-1/TRBV3-2,-,CASSQSRGTQFF,TGTGCCAGCAGCCAGTCGCGGGGGACCCAGTTCTTC
TRBD1,TRBJ2-1,TRBV5-1,-,CASSLIPGQGADNEQFF,TGCGCCAGCAGCTTGATACCGGGACAGGGGGCCGACAATGAGCAGTTCTTC
-,TRBJ2-2,TRBV5-6,few,CASSTARGPGELFF,TGTGCCAGCAGCACCGCCAGGGGACCCGGGGAGCTGTTTTTT
-,TRBJ2-2,TRBV5-1,few,CASNHGDTGELFF,TGCGCCAGCAACCACGGGGACACCGGGGAGCTGTTTTTT
-,TRBJ1-6,TRBV12-3/TRBV12-4,once,CASSSYNSPLHF,TGTGCCAGCAGTTCCTATAATTCACCCCTCCACTTT
-,TRBJ1-6,TRBV19,few,CASAPEGWNSPLHF,TGTGCCAGTGCACCCGAGGGGTGGAATTCACCCCTCCACTTT
-,TRBJ1-3,TRBV5-4,few,CASSFAGVSGNTIYF,TGTGCCAGCAGCTTTGCAGGGGTCTCTGGAAACACCATATATTTT
-,TRBJ1-1,TRBV6-2/TRBV6-3,-,CASSRVNTEAFF,TGTGCCAGCAGCCGGGTTAACACTGAAGCTTTCTTT
-,TRBJ2-4,TRBV19,-,CACTKQGTKNIQYF,TGTGCCTGTACCAAACAGGGAACCAAAAACATTCAGTACTTC
-,TRBJ2-3,TRBV2,few,CASSEFLGTARGRGTDTQYF,TGTGCCAGCAGTGAATTTCTTGGGACAGCGCGGGGGAGAGGCACAGATACGCAGTATTTT
TRBD2,TRBJ2-3,TRBV5-1,-,CASSLDLAGGTDTQYF,TGCGCCAGCAGCTTGGATCTAGCGGGGGGCACAGATACGCAGTATTTT
-,TRBJ1-2,TRBV28,-,CASSSGGRDLGYTF,TGTGCCAGCAGTTCCGGAGGCAGGGATCTTGGCTACACCTTC
-,TRBJ1-1,TRBV6-5,-,CASRFIRIANTEAFF,TGTGCCAGCAGATTTATAAGGATAGCCAACACTGAAGCTTTCTTT
-,TRBJ2-2,TRBV6-5,-,CASSYFKNTGELFF,TGTGCCAGCAGTTACTTCAAGAACACCGGGGAGCTGTTTTTT
TRBD1,TRBJ2-5,TRBV7-8,-,CASSPRTGETQYF,TGTGCCAGCAGCCCTAGGACAGGAGAGACCCAGTACTTC
TRBD1,TRBJ2-3,TRBV6-5,-,CASTYRGQGDTQYF,TGTGCCAGCACCTACAGGGGGCAGGGAGATACGCAGTATTTT
-,TRBJ2-5,TRBV24-1,-,CATSDGGRETQYF,TGTGCCACCAGTGATGGGGGGAGGGAGACCCAGTACTTC
TRBD1,TRBJ1-1,TRBV9,few,CASRSPTGGLIDTEAFF,TGTGCCAGCAGATCCCCCACAGGGGGCCTGATTGACACTGAAGCTTTCTTT
TRBD1,TRBJ2-6,TRBV19,once,CASSLGQGTHSGANVLTF,TGTGCCAGTAGCCTAGGACAGGGAACCCACTCTGGGGCCAACGTCCTGACTTTC
TRBD2,TRBJ2-1,TRBV14,-,CASSQVLAGVTGYNEQFF,TGTGCCAGCAGCCAAGTTCTAGCGGGGGTGACAGGCTACAATGAGCAGTTCTTC
TRBD1,TRBJ1-2,TRBV19,few,CASSMSPDRDVGYTF,TGTGCCAGTAGTATGAGCCCCGACAGGGACGTTGGCTACACCTTC
TRBD1,TRBJ1-1,TRBV7-3,-,CASSTGAGGWSSTEAFF,TGTGCCAGCAGTACAGGGGCCGGGGGATGGAGTAGCACTGAAGCTTTCTTT
TRBD1,TRBJ1-5,TRBV14,once,CASSQGERTGEYSNQPQHF,TGTGCCAGCAGCCAAGGGGAAAGGACAGGGGAGTATAGCAATCAGCCCCAGCATTTT
-,TRBJ2-5,TRBV27,-,CASSLNTPGLTQTQYF,TGTGCCAGCAGTTTAAACACGCCAGGTTTGACGCAGACCCAGTACTTC
TRBD1,TRBJ1-2,TRBV7-3,-,CASSPGQGHGYTF,TGTGCCAGCAGCCCCGGACAGGGCCATGGCTACACCTTC
-,TRBJ1-1,TRBV6-1,-,CASSEERTGLNTEAFF,TGTGCCAGCAGTGAGGAAAGGACGGGTTTGAACACTGAAGCTTTCTTT
TRBD1,TRBJ1-6,TRBV28,-,CASRVTGMATNSPLHF,TGTGCCAGCAGGGTGACAGGGATGGCCACGAATTCACCCCTCCACTTT
-,TRBJ1-5,TRBV9,-,CASRRGEGEHQPQHF,TGTGCCAGCAGGAGGGGAGAGGGAGAGCATCAGCCCCAGCATTTT
-,TRBJ2-1,TRBV5-8,-,CASSSFRYEQFF,TGTGCCAGCAGTTCGTTTAGGTATGAGCAGTTCTTC
-,TRBJ1-1,TRBV18,few,CASSPGTKNTEAFF,TGTGCCAGCTCACCAGGGACAAAGAACACTGAAGCTTTCTTT
-,TRBJ1-6,TRBV6-1,few,CASSEWPRDSPLHF,TGTGCCAGCAGTGAATGGCCGAGGGATTCACCCCTCCACTTT
-,TRBJ1-6,TRBV6-2/TRBV6-3,-,CASSYVGATPNSPLHF,TGTGCCAGCAGTTACGTAGGGGCGACCCCTAATTCACCCCTCCACTTT
TRBD1,TRBJ1-4,TRBV6-5,-,CASSLRQGRNEKLFF,TGTGCCAGCAGCCTGAGACAGGGGCGAAATGAAAAACTGTTTTTT
-,TRBJ1-6,TRBV6-2/TRBV6-3,few,CASSYTVRGASYNSPLHF,TGTGCCAGCAGTTACACAGTTCGAGGGGCGTCCTATAATTCACCCCTCCACTTT
-,TRBJ2-5,TRBV7-3,-,CASSSAGVETQYF,TGTGCCAGCAGCTCCGCAGGGGTGGAGACCCAGTACTTC